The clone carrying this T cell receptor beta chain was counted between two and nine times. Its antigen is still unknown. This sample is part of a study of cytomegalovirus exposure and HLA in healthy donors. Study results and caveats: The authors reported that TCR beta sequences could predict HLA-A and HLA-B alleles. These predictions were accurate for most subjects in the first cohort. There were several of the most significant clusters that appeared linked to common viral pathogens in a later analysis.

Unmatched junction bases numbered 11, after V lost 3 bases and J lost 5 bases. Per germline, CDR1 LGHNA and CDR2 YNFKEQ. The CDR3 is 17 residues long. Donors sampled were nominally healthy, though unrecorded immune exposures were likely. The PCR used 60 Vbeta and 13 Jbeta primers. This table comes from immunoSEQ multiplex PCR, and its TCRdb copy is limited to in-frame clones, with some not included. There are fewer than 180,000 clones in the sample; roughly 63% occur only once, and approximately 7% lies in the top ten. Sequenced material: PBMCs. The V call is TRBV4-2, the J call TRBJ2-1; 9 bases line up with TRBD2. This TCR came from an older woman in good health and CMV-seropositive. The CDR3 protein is CASSHDFGREGNNEQFF. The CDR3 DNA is TGTGCCAGCAGCCACGACTTCGGGCGGGAGGGGAACAATGAGCAGTTCTTC.